The 5 T cell receptor beta chains reported below all come from one sample, sequenced in a study of spatial heterogeneity in lung cancer. TCRdb used MiXCR to reprocess the 5' RACE reads, holding one entry per CDR3 protein. The table includes about 87,000 distinct CDR3 sequences, just under 20% detected once. Time point here: blood at routine non-recurrence follow-up after resection. Specimen: PBMCs, collected at follow-up. These receptors were obtained from a male donor with early-stage non-small cell lung cancer.

This clonotype was seen only a few times. The chain couples TRBV20-1 to TRBJ1-6; D uncertain. There are 14 residues in the CDR3. Germline V CDR1 and CDR2: DFQATT, SNEGSKA (reference sequence). Trimming pared 0 bases from V and 8 bases from J, leaving 11 bases between. Here the CDR3 DNA reads TGCAGTGCTAGAGAGGACGGCAGCCATTCACCCCTCCACTTT. It encodes CSAREDGSHSPLHF.

In this sample, this clonotype turned up many times. This chain connects TRBV20-1 to TRBJ1-1; D perhaps matches TRBD1 (6 bases). Per the germline V gene, CDR1 is DFQATT and CDR2 is SNEGSKA (reference sequence). The CDR3 runs to 14 residues. Trimming removed 2 bases from V and 4 bases from J, with 14 bases in between. DNA of the CDR3: TGCAGTGCTAGACAGGGGAGACGGGGCACTGAAGCTTTCTTT. Encoded protein: CSARQGRRGTEAFF.

This clonotype has only a few counts. The chain employs TRBV20-1 and TRBJ1-2; the match to TRBD1 covers 7 bases. With V trimmed by 2 bases and J by 3 bases, 6 bases remained unmatched. The CDR3 is 14 amino acids. Germline V gene data show CDR1 as DFQATT and CDR2 as SNEGSKA (reference sequence). The CDR3, as DNA: TGCAGTGCTAGAAATGACAGGGCGGACTATGGCTACACCTTC. This sequence encodes CSARNDRADYGYTF.

The genes are TRBV3-1 and TRBJ2-7, with TRBD1 matching 7 bases. J lost 6 bases, V lost 0 bases, and 5 bases had no gene match. The germline CDR1 and CDR2 sequences are LGHDT and YNNKEL (reference sequence). The CDR3 spans 14 residues. The CDR3 sequence: CASSQDYRGREQYF. The DNA of the CDR3 is TGTGCCAGCAGCCAAGATTACAGGGGCCGCGAGCAGTACTTC.

The V call is TRBV6-1, the J call TRBJ1-2, with D possibly matching TRBD1 (5 bases). The germline V and J ends were trimmed by 2 bases and 4 bases, with 14 bases remaining between them. Germline-derived CDR1 and CDR2 are MNHNS and SASEGT. This CDR3 spans 15 amino acids. DNA of the CDR3: TGTGCCAGCAGTGAATCAGGGATAGCCTTCTATGGCTACACCTTC. As protein: CASSESGIAFYGYTF.